One sample yielded the 13 T cell receptor beta chains listed below, sequenced in a study of T-cell memory formation after mild COVID-19. TCRdb re-called the 5' RACE reads with MiXCR, one entry per CDR3 protein. The repertoire holds about 290,000 distinct CDR3 sequences, with roughly 18% as singletons. The sequenced sample was PBMCs or a T cell subset sorted from them (not recorded which). These TCRs come from a man aged 18 to 30 who had mild COVID-19 (a few samples of this study predate the infection). Cell type and time point are not known.

This clonotype appeared a few times. The chain has TRBV15 and TRBJ1-1; tentative D call: TRBD1 (6 bases). CDR1 is LNHNV and CDR2 is YYDKDF in the germline V gene (reference sequence). Trimming left V 0 bases short and J 4 bases short, with 9 bases between. This CDR3 has 14 residues. CDR3 residues: CATSREGGGTEAFF. The CDR3 nucleotides are TGTGCCACCAGCAGAGAAGGAGGGGGCACTGAAGCTTTCTTT.

This clonotype was found a few times. This chain links TRBV5-4 with TRBJ2-3; D is uncertain. V was trimmed by 0 bases and J by 7 bases, leaving 12 bases between them. Per the germline V gene, CDR1 is SGHNT and CDR2 is YYREEE (reference sequence). CDR3 length: 14 amino acids. This CDR3 is CASSLVGTFNTQYF. The DNA of the CDR3 is TGTGCCAGCAGCTTGGTCGGTACATTTAATACGCAGTATTTT.

This clonotype was found a few times. The rearrangement uses TRBV12-3 or TRBV12-4 and TRBJ2-7; 10 bases fit TRBD1. J was trimmed by 2 bases and V by 6 bases; bases with no gene match: 19. The CDR3 contains 19 residues. CDR3 sequence (DNA): TGTGCCAGCAGCCCTTCTCCCGGGACAGGGGCCGTCCGTACCTACGAGCAGTACGTC. Translated, it gives CASSPSPGTGAVRTYEQYV.

The table lists this clonotype with many counts. The gene calls are TRBV7-9 and TRBJ1-2; D possibly corresponds to TRBD1 (5 bases). V lost 6 bases, J lost 2 bases, and 10 bases lay in between. Germline lookup yields CDR1 SEHNR and CDR2 FQNEAQ (reference sequence). The CDR3 is 13 residues long. The CDR3 sequence is CASSLRGNYGYTF. CDR3 DNA sequence: TGTGCCAGCAGTTTACGGGGGAACTATGGCTACACCTTC.

The gene calls are TRBV6-5 and TRBJ2-1; D may match TRBD1 or TRBD2 (5 bases each). Looked up from germline, CDR1 is MNHEY and CDR2 is SVGAGI. The germline V and J ends were trimmed by 2 bases and 2 bases, with 10 bases remaining between them. The CDR3 covers 15 residues. The CDR3 coding sequence is TGTGCCAGCAGTTACCGGGACCCACCCTACAATGAGCAGTTCTTC. It translates to CASSYRDPPYNEQFF.

The chain uses TRBV7-3 and TRBJ2-1, with D maybe TRBD2 (7 bases). This CDR3 is 17 amino acids long. Trimming pared 3 bases from V and 7 bases from J, leaving 22 bases between. Germline CDR1 and CDR2: SGHTA and FQGTGA. The CDR3 here is CASSFLVGGGRSNEQFF. CDR3 DNA sequence: TGTGCCAGCAGCTTTCTGGTGGGCGGGGGCCGGTCGAATGAGCAGTTCTTC.

V usage is TRBV20-1 and J usage is TRBJ2-3; 7 bases fit TRBD2. V lost 3 bases, J lost 6 bases, and 21 bases stayed unmatched. CDR3 length equals 18 residues. Germline V gives CDR1 DFQATT, CDR2 SNEGSKA (reference sequence). The CDR3 sequence: CSASRLAEAPDSLDTQYF. CDR3 coding DNA: TGCAGTGCTAGCCGGCTAGCGGAGGCCCCTGACTCTTTGGATACGCAGTATTTT.

CDR3 sequence reads: CASSNRGPTGELFF. The CDR3 nucleotides are TGTGCCAGCAGTAACAGGGGGCCCACCGGGGAGCTGTTTTTT. The chain recombines TRBV6-1 with TRBJ2-2; 9 bases are shared with TRBD1. The germline CDR1 and CDR2 sequences are MNHNS and SASEGT. The length of the CDR3 is 14 residues. Trimming cost V 5 bases and J 4 bases; bases outside gene matches: 2.

This sequence joins TRBV5-6 and TRBJ2-5; the match to TRBD2 covers 11 bases. CDR3 length equals 16 residues. Germline values: CDR1 SGHDT, CDR2 YYEEEE. V trimming: 2 bases; J trimming: 5 bases; junction bases outside the gene matches: 8. CDR3 sequence: CASSLRTSGLLETQYF. As DNA, the CDR3 is TGTGCCAGCAGCTTAAGGACTAGCGGGCTTTTGGAGACCCAGTACTTC.

This clonotype showed up just a few times. This chain connects TRBV7-9 to TRBJ2-7; D may be TRBD1 or TRBD2 (6 bases each). CDR1 and CDR2 (germline): SEHNR, FQNEAQ (reference sequence). Trimming removed 5 bases from V and 7 bases from J, with 18 bases in between. CDR3 length: 14 residues. CDR3 region: CASSREGGIGEQYV. CDR3 DNA sequence: TGTGCCAGCAGCCGCGAAGGGGGGATAGGGGAGCAGTACGTC.

The chain recombines TRBV27 with TRBJ1-2; TRBD1 might be the D (5 bases). CDR3 length: 12 amino acids. V lost 6 bases and J 2 bases, leaving 7 bases between the germline ends. Germline CDR1 and CDR2: MNHEY and SMNVEV (reference sequence). CDR3: CASRGLNYGYTF. DNA of the CDR3: TGTGCCAGCAGGGGGCTCAACTATGGCTACACCTTC.

The V and J genes are TRBV10-3 and TRBJ1-2; TRBD1 matches 12 bases. This CDR3 is 14 amino acids long. With V trimmed by 6 bases and J by 7 bases, 6 bases remained unmatched. From germline, CDR1 is ENHRY and CDR2 SYGVKD. In nucleotides, the CDR3 is TGTGCCATCAGGACCGGGACAGGGGGCGCTGGCTACACCTTC. Translated, it gives CAIRTGTGGAGYTF.

The rearrangement links TRBV18 to TRBJ1-2; no clear D. The V gene lost 0 bases and the J gene lost 0 bases, with 8 bases spanning the gap. Germline-derived CDR1 and CDR2 are KGHSH and LQKENI. The CDR3 covers 15 residues. The CDR3 loop reads CASSPPYSPNYGYTF. In nucleotides, the CDR3 is TGTGCCAGCTCACCACCGTACAGCCCTAACTATGGCTACACCTTC.